This TCR beta chain derives from a study of T and B cells in COVID-19 patients. Across the study: Blood was sampled from COVID-19 patients who were either actively infected or recovered. Active-infection patients were older, median roughly 70 years, than recovered patients, median about 37 years. Of around 21 active-infection patients, more than 9 were critically ill with mechanical ventilation or extracorporeal membrane oxygenation.

This clonotype appeared a few times. Its antigen is undetermined. CDR1 and CDR2 from the germline V gene are GTSNPN and SVGIG (reference sequence). Trimming took 4 bases from V and 3 from J, leaving 9 bases between them. The CDR3 runs 12 residues. TRB was amplified from about 250-500 ng of blood genomic DNA. Findings of the study overall: Highly clonal in active COVID-19, TRB repertoires exceeded healthy-donor diversity and richness at recovery.

TRB rearrangements were amplified by multiplex PCR with BIOMED2 TRB-A/B primers. MiXCR was run by TCRdb on the multiplex PCR reads, yielding one entry per CDR3 protein. The sample contains about 11,000 distinct CDR3 sequences, around 35% of which appear only once. Sequencing input: blood. The chain employs TRBV30 and TRBJ1-1; no clear D gene. This receptor was taken from a human donor with active COVID-19. In nucleotides, the CDR3 is TGTGCCTGGAAAGCGGTTGACACTGAAGCTTTCTTT. The encoded protein is CAWKAVDTEAFF.